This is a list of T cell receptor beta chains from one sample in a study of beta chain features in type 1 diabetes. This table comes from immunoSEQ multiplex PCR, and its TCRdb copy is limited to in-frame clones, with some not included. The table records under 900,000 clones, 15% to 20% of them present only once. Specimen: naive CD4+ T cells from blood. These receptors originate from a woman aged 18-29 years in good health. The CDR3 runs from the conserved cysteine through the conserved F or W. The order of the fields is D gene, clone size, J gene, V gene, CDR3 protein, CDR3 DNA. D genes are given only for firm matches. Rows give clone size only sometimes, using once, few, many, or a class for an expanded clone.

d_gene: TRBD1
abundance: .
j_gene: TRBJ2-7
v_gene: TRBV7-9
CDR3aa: CASSEWDRVYEQYF
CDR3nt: TGTGCCAGCAGCGAGTGGGACAGGGTCTACGAGCAATACTTC

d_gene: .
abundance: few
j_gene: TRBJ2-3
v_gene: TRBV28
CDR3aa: CASTASRDTQYF
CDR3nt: TGTGCCAGCACGGCCTCAAGAGATACGCAGTATTTT

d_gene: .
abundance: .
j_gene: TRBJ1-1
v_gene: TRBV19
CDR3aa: CASSPSTVNTEAFF
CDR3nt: TGTGCCAGTAGCCCCAGCACAGTTAACACTGAAGCTTTCTTT

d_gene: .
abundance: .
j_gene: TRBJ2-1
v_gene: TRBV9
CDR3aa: CASSRQTRGSYNEQFF
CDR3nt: TGTGCCAGCAGCCGTCAGACGCGAGGCTCCTACAATGAGCAGTTCTTC

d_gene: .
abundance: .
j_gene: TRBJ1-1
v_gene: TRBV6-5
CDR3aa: CASSYSWGRNTEAFF
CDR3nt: TGTGCCAGCAGTTACTCGTGGGGGCGGAACACTGAAGCTTTCTTT

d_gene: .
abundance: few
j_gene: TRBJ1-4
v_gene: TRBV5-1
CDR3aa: CASSLAVGTGIEKLFF
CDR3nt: TGCGCCAGCAGCTTGGCCGTTGGGACTGGAATCGAAAAACTGTTTTTT

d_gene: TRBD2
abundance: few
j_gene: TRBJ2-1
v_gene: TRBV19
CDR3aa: CASSIGGILSYNEQFF
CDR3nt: TGTGCCAGTAGTATCGGGGGGATCCTCTCCTACAATGAGCAGTTCTTC

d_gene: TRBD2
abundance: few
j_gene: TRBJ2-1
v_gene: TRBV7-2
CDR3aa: CASSLDSSGSYEQFF
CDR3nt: TGTGCCAGCAGCTTAGACTCAAGCGGGAGCTATGAGCAGTTCTTC

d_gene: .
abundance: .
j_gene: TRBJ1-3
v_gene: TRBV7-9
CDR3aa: CASSLVWTVGNTIYF
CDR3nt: TGTGCCAGCAGCTTAGTTTGGACAGTCGGAAACACCATATATTTT

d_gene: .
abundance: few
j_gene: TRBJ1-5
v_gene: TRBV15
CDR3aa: CATSAMESSQPQHF
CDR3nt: TGTGCCACCAGCGCGATGGAGTCGAGTCAGCCCCAGCATTTT

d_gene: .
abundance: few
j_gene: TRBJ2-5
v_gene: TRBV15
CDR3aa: CATSRDSGTSGTQYF
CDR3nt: TGTGCCACCAGCAGAGATTCCGGGACCAGCGGGACCCAGTACTTC

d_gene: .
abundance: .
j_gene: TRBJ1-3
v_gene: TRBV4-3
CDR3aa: CASSQGDRTGNTIYF
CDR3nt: TGCGCCAGCAGCCAGGGTGACAGGACTGGAAACACCATATATTTT

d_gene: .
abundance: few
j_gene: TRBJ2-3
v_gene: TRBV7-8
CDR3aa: CASSSGRRDYFTDTQYF
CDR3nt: TGTGCCAGCAGCTCTGGACGGCGGGATTACTTCACAGATACGCAGTATTTT

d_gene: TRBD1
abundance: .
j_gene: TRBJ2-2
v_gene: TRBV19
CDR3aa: CASSPRQGGTGELFF
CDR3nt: TGTGCCAGTAGTCCCAGACAGGGCGGCACCGGGGAGCTGTTTTTT

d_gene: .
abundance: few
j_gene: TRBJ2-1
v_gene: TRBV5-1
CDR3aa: CASSSLATRGYNEQFF
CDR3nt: TGCGCCAGCAGCTCTTTAGCGACGCGGGGATATAATGAGCAGTTCTTC

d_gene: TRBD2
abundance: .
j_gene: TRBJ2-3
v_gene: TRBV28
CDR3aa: CASSSGGASDTQYF
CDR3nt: TGTGCCAGCAGTTCGGGGGGGGCGTCAGATACGCAGTATTTT

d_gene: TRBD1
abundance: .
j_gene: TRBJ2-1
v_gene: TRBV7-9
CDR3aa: CASSPGGAYNEQFF
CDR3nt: TGTGCCAGCAGTCCAGGGGGCGCCTACAATGAGCAGTTCTTC

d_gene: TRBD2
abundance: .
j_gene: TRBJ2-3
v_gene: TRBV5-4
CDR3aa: CASSLREGRADTQYF
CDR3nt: TGTGCCAGCAGCTTGCGGGAGGGGAGGGCAGATACGCAGTATTTT

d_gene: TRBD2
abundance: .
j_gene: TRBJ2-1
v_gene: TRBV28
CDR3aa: CASNRLAGRQEGSYNEQFF
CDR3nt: TGTGCCAGCAACCGACTAGCGGGACGCCAAGAGGGCTCCTACAATGAGCAGTTCTTC

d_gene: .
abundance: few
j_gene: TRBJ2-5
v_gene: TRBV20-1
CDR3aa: CSADLGETQYF
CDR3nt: TGCAGTGCCGACCTGGGGGAGACCCAGTACTTC

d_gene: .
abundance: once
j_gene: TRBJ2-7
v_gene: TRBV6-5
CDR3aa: CASRTRGGEQYF
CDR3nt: TGTGCCAGCAGGACCCGAGGAGGAGAGCAGTACTTC

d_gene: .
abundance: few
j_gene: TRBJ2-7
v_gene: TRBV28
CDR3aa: CASSLIGAGTYEQYF
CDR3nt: TGTGCCAGCAGTTTAATCGGGGCTGGGACCTACGAGCAGTACTTC